The 14 T cell receptor beta chains in this list originate from one sample, sequenced in a study of T-cell memory formation after mild COVID-19. TCRdb fed the 5' RACE reads into MiXCR, producing one record per CDR3 protein. Among about 410,000 distinct CDR3 sequences, 23% were seen once, and the ten largest hold approximately 14%. Sample: PBMCs or a T cell subset sorted from them (not recorded which). The receptors were sampled from an adult woman who had mild COVID-19 (a few samples of this study predate the infection). Cell type and time point are not known.

This clonotype was seen a handful of times. The chain couples TRBV12-3 or TRBV12-4 to TRBJ2-5, with D possibly TRBD2 on 5 matching bases. This CDR3 contains 13 residues. The V and J ends lost 3 bases and 3 bases respectively, with 8 bases between them. This CDR3 is CASSLRGKETQYF. In DNA, the CDR3 is TGTGCCAGCAGTTTGAGAGGGAAAGAGACCCAGTACTTC.

V gene TRBV12-3 or TRBV12-4 combines with J gene TRBJ2-3; 9 nucleotides agree with TRBD1. With V trimmed by 5 bases and J by 3 bases, 9 bases remained unmatched. CDR3 length: 16 amino acids. CDR3 residues: CASSGPGTGMTDTQYF. The CDR3 coding sequence is TGTGCCAGCAGTGGCCCCGGGACAGGGATGACAGATACGCAGTATTTT.

This clonotype came up a few times. This chain connects TRBV7-3 to TRBJ2-1, with no clear D. Germline CDR1 is SGHTA and CDR2 is FQGTGA. The V and J ends lost 0 bases and 3 bases respectively, with 9 bases between them. The CDR3 has 15 residues. The CDR3 loop is CASSLTSDLYNEQFF. The CDR3 nucleotides read TGTGCCAGCAGCTTAACCTCGGACCTCTACAATGAGCAGTTCTTC.

This clonotype was counted a few times. The J gene is TRBJ2-5, the V gene TRBV27, with D hard to call. Trimming pared 5 bases from V and 5 bases from J, leaving 15 bases between. The CDR3 is 14 residues long. The V gene's germline CDR1 is MNHEY and CDR2 SMNVEV (reference sequence). For the CDR3, the DNA is TGTGCCAGCAGTCCTACAACGCTCCCCGAGACCCAGTACTTC. As protein: CASSPTTLPETQYF.

The rearrangement joins TRBV6-2 or TRBV6-3 to TRBJ2-1; D perhaps matches TRBD2 (6 bases). Trimming shortened V by 4 bases and J by 5 bases, and 18 bases separated the two germline ends. The CDR3 is 16 residues long. Germline assignment: CDR1 MNHEY and CDR2 SVGEGT. The CDR3 is CASSSFYLGSNNEQFF. CDR3 coding DNA: TGTGCCAGCAGTTCGTTTTACCTCGGGAGTAACAATGAGCAGTTCTTC.

This clonotype was picked up a small number of times. The rearrangement uses TRBV6-2 or TRBV6-3 and TRBJ2-1; D not resolved. CDR3 size: 13 residues. Germline CDR1 and CDR2: MNHEY and SVGEGT. Trimming took off 2 bases at V and 8 bases at J, with 10 bases between the two ends. CDR3 bases: TGTGCCAGCAGTTACCCGGTTTCGGATGAGCAGTTCTTC. Its translation is CASSYPVSDEQFF.

This clonotype turned up a few times. The CDR3 nucleotides are TGTGCCATCGGCTCGGAGGTGGGGAATGAGCAGTTCTTC. As protein: CAIGSEVGNEQFF. The rearrangement uses TRBV10-3 and TRBJ2-1, with D possibly being TRBD2 (5 bases). Trimming pared 8 bases from V and 7 bases from J, leaving 15 bases between. This CDR3 has 13 amino acids. Germline-derived CDR1 and CDR2 are ENHRY and SYGVKD.

Only a few counts were recorded for this clonotype. A much larger clonotype is one base distant, so this may be a read error. The V and J genes are TRBV5-6 and TRBJ2-1; the D is unclear. Trimming pared 3 bases from V and 9 bases from J, leaving 7 bases between. The CDR3 spans 11 residues. Germline CDR1 is SGHDT and CDR2 is YYEEEE. The CDR3 is CASSSWGEQFF. For the CDR3, the DNA is TGTGCCAGCAGCTCATGGGGTGAGCAGTTCTTC. The entire variable domain, with the rest obtained from reference TRBV5-6 and TRBJ2-1, is as follows: DAGVTQSPTHLIKTRGQQVTLRCSPKSGHDTVSWYQQALGQGPQFIFQYYEEEERQRGNFPDRFSGHQFPNYSSELNVNALLLGDSALYLCASSSWGEQFFGPGTRLTVL.

This clonotype turned up a few times. V is TRBV5-1 and J is TRBJ2-1; the D is unclear. Per germline, CDR1 SGHRS and CDR2 YFSETQ. The V end lost 4 bases, the J end lost 4 bases, and 9 bases lay between the germline ends. This CDR3 comprises 13 residues. The CDR3 coding sequence is TGCGCCAGCAGCGTCCACAGTTACAATGAGCAGTTCTTC. Translated, it gives CASSVHSYNEQFF.

This clonotype was counted at least ten times. The rearrangement links TRBV12-3 or TRBV12-4 to TRBJ2-5, with TRBD1 as a possible D gene (6 bases). Between the trimmed V and J ends, which lost 6 bases and 5 bases, there was a span of 16 bases. The CDR3 covers 14 residues. CDR3 in DNA: TGTGCCAGCAGCGGTAACAGGGATTCGGAGACCCAGTACTTC. As protein: CASSGNRDSETQYF.

J is TRBJ2-1 and V is TRBV7-9; possible D gene TRBD2, 5 bases. The CDR3 covers 16 residues. Per germline, CDR1 SEHNR and CDR2 FQNEAQ (reference sequence). Trimming stripped 1 base from V and 6 bases from J, with 16 bases between. This CDR3 is CASSLDPDYISNEQFF. DNA for the CDR3: TGTGCCAGCAGCTTAGACCCCGACTACATCTCCAATGAGCAGTTCTTC.

This clonotype was seen a few times. The chain links TRBV21-1 to TRBJ1-1; the table's D call TRBD1 went unverified against the DNA. TRBV21-1 is annotated as a pseudogene. This CDR3 has 17 amino acids. The CDR3 loop is CASSRKTGSPFNTEAFF. The CDR3 region has the DNA TGTGCCAGCAGCAGAAAGACAGGCTCCCCGTTCAACACTGAAGCTTTCTTT.

The V call is TRBV5-6, the J call TRBJ1-2, with TRBD1 matching 7 bases. The V gene's germline CDR1 is SGHDT and CDR2 YYEEEE. This CDR3 is 15 amino acids long. With 0 bases clipped from V and 12 bases from J, the junction kept 14 bases outside the gene matches. CDR3 in DNA: TGTGCCAGCAGCTTGGAAGGGACAGACCCCAAGTTCGACACCTTC. This gives the protein CASSLEGTDPKFDTF.

CDR3 sequence reads: CASSLGLTNEQFF. The CDR3 DNA sequence: TGTGCCAGCAGTCTGGGACTAACCAATGAGCAGTTCTTC. The chain couples TRBV12-3 or TRBV12-4 to TRBJ2-1, with TRBD2 matching over 7 bases. This CDR3 is built from 13 residues. V lost 5 bases and J lost 6; bases outside the gene matches: 4.